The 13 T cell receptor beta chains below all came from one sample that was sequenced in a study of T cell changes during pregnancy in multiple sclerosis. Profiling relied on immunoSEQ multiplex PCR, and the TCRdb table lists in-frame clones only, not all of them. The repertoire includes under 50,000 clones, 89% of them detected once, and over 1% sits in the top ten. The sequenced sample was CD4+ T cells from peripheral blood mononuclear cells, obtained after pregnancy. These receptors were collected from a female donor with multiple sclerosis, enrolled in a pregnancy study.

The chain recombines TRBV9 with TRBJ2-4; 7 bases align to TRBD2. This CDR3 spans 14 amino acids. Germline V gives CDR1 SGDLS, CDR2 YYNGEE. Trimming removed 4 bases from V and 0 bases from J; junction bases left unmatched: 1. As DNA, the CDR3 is TGTGCCAGCAGCACGGGGGGAGCCAAAAACATTCAGTACTTC. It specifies CASSTGGAKNIQYF.

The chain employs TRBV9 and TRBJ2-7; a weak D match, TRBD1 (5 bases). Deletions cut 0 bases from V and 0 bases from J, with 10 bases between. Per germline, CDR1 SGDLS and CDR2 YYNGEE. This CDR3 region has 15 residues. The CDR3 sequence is CASSVGPRDSYEQYF. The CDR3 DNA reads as TGTGCCAGCAGCGTAGGCCCCAGGGACTCCTACGAGCAGTACTTC.

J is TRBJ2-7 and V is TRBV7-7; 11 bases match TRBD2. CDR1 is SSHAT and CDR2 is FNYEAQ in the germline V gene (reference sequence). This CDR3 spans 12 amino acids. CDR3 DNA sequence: TGTGCTATTCTAGCGGGGGGCTACGAGCAGTACTTC. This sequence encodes CAILAGGYEQYF.

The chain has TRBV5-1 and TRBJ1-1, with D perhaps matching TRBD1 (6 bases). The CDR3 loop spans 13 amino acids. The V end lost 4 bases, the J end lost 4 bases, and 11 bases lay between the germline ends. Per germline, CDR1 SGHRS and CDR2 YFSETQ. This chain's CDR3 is CASSTGQPTEAFF. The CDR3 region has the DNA TGCGCCAGCAGCACCGGACAGCCCACTGAAGCTTTCTTT.

This chain's CDR3 is CASSGSAGGYEQYF. DNA for the CDR3: TGTGCCAGCAGTGGTTCAGCGGGAGGCTACGAGCAGTACTTC. J is TRBJ2-7 and V is TRBV6-1, with TRBD2 matching 9 bases. The V and J ends lost 4 bases and 3 bases, in that order; junction bases with no gene match: 4. The CDR3 length is 14 residues. CDR1 is MNHNS and CDR2 is SASEGT in the germline V gene.

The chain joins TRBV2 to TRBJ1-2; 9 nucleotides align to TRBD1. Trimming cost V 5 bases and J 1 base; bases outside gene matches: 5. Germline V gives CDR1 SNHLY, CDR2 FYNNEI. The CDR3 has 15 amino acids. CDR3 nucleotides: TGTGCCAGCAGTAGAGAGACAGGGGGTAACTATGGCTACACCTTC. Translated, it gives CASSRETGGNYGYTF.

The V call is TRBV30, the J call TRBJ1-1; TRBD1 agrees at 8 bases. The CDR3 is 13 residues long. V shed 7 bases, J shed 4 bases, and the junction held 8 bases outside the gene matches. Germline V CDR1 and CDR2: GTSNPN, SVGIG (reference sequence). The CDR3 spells CASTTGVGTEAFF. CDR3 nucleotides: TGTGCCTCCACGACAGGGGTTGGCACTGAAGCTTTCTTT.

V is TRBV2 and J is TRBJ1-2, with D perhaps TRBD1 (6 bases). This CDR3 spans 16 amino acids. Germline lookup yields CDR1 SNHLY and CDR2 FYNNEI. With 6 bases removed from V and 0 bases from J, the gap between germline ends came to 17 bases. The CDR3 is CASSGQTSIANYGYTF. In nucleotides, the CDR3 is TGTGCCAGCAGCGGACAGACTTCCATAGCTAACTATGGCTACACCTTC.

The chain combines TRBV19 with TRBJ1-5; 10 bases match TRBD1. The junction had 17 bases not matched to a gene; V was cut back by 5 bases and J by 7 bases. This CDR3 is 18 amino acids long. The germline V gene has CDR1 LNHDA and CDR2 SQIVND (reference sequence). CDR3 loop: CASSPSIPGQGYGQPQHF. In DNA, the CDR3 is TGTGCCAGTAGTCCTTCAATCCCGGGACAGGGGTATGGGCAGCCCCAGCATTTT.

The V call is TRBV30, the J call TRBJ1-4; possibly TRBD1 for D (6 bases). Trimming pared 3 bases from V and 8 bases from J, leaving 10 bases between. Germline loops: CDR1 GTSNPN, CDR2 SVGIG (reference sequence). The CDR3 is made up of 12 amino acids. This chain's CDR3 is CAWRQGEEKLFF. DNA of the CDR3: TGTGCCTGGAGACAGGGCGAAGAAAAACTGTTTTTT.

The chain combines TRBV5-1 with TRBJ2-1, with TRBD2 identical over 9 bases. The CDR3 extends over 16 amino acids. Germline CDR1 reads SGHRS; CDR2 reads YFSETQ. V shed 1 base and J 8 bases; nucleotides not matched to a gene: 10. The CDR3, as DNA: TGCGCCAGCAGCTTGAGGTATAGCGGGAGTGGCGATGAGCAGTTCTTC. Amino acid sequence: CASSLRYSGSGDEQFF.

The CDR3 here is CASRHQGRGTEAFF. CDR3 DNA: TGCGCCAGCAGACACCAGGGGAGAGGCACTGAAGCTTTCTTT. V gene TRBV4-1 combines with J gene TRBJ1-1, with a tentative D call TRBD1 (6 bases). CDR1 is MGHRA and CDR2 is YSYEKL in the germline V gene. V was shortened by 6 bases and J by 4 bases, with 15 bases between the two germline ends. This CDR3 has 14 amino acids.

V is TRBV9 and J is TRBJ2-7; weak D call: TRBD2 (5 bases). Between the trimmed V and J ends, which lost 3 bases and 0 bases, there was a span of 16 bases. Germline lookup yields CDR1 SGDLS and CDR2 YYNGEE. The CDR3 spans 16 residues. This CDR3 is CASSAGRGHDSYEQYF. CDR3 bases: TGTGCCAGCAGCGCTGGACGCGGGCACGACTCCTACGAGCAGTACTTC.